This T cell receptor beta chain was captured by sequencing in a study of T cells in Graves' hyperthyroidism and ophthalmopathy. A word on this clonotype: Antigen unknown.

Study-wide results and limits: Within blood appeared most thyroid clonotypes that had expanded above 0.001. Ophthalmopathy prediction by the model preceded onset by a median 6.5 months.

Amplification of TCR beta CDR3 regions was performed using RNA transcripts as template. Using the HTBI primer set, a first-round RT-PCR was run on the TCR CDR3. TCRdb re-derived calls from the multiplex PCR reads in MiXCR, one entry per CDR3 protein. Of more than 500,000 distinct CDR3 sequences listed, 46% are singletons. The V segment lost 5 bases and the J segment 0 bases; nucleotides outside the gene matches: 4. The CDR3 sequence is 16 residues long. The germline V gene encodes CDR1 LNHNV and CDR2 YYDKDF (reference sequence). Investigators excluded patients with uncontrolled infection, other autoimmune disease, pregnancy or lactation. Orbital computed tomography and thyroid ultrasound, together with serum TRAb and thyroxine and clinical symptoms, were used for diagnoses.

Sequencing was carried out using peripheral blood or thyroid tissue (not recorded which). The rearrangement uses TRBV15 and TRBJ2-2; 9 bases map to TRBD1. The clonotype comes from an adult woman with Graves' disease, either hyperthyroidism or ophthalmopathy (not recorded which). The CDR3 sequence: CATSSGTGTNTGELFF. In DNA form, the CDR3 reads TGTGCCACCAGCTCCGGGACAGGGACGAACACCGGGGAGCTGTTTTTT.